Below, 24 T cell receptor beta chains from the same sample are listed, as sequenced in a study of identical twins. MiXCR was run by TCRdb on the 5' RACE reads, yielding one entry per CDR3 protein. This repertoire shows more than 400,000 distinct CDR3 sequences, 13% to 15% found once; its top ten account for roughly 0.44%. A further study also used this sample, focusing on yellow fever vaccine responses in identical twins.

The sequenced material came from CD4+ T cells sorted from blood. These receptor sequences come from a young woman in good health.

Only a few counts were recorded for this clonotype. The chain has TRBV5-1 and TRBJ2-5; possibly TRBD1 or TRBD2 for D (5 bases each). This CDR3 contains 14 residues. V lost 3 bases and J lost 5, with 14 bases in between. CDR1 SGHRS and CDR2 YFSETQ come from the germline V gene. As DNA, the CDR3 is TGCGCCAGCAGCTCACTAGGACACGGGGAGACCCAGTACTTC. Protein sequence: CASSSLGHGETQYF.

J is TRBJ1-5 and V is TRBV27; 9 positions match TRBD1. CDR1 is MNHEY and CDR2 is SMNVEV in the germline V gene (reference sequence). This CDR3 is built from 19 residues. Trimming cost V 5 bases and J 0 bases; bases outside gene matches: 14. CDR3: CASSRRPPGQGFSNQPQHF. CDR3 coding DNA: TGTGCCAGCAGTCGGAGACCTCCGGGACAGGGTTTTAGCAATCAGCCCCAGCATTTT.

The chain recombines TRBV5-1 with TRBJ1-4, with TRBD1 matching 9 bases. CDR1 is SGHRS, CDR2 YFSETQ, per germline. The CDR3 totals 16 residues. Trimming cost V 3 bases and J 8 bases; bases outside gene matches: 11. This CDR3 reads CASSSGDRVPTEKLFF. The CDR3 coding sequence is TGCGCCAGCAGCTCGGGGGACAGGGTGCCGACCGAAAAACTGTTTTTT.

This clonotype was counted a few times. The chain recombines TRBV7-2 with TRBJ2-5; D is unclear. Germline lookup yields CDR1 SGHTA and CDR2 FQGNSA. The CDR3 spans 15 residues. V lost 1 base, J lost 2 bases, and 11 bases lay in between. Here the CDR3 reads CASSLVVLQQETQYF. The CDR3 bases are TGTGCCAGCAGCTTAGTGGTCTTACAACAAGAGACCCAGTACTTC.

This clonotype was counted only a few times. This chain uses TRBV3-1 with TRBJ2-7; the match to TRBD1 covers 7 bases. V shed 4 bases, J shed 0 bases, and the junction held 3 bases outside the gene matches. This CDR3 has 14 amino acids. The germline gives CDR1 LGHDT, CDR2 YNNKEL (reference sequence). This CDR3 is CASSLRTGSYEQYF. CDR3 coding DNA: TGTGCCAGCAGCCTGCGGACAGGCTCCTACGAGCAGTACTTC.

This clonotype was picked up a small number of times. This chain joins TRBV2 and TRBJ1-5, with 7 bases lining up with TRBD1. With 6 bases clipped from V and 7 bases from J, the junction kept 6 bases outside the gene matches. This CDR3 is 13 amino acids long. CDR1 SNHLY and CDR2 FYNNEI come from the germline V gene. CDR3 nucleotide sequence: TGTGCCAGCAGGGACACAGGGGCACAGCCCCAGCATTTT. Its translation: CASRDTGAQPQHF.

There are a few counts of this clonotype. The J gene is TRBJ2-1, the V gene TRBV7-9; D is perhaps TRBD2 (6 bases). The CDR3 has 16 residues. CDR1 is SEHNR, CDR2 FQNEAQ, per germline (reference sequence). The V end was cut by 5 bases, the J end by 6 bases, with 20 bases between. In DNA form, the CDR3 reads TGTGCCAGCAGCGACTACTCCGGGACTTGGGGCAATGAGCAGTTCTTC. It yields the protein CASSDYSGTWGNEQFF.

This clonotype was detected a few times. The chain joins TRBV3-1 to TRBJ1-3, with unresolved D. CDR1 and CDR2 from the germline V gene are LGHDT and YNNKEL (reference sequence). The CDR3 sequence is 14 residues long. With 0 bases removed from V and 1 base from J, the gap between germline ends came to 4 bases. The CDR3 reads CASSQDRSGNTIYF. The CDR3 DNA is TGTGCCAGCAGCCAAGACAGATCTGGAAACACCATATATTTT.

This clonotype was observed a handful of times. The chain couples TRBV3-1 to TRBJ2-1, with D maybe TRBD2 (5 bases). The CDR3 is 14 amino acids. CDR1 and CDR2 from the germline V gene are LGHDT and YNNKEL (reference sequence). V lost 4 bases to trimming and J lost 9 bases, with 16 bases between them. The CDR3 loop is CASSPSRVATEQFF. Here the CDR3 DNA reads TGTGCCAGCAGCCCCTCGCGGGTAGCTACTGAGCAGTTCTTC.

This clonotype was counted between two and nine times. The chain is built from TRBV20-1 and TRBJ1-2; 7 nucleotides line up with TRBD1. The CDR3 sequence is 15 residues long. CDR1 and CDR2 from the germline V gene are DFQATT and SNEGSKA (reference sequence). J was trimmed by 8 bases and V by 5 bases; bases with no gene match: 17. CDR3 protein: CSAPGSGQNVWGYTF. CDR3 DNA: TGCAGTGCTCCGGGGTCGGGACAGAATGTATGGGGCTACACCTTC.

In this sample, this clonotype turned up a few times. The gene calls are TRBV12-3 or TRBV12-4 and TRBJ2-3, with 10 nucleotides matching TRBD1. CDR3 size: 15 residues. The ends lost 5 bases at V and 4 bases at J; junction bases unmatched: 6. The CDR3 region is CASSQRQGAADTQYF. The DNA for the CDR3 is TGTGCCAGCAGTCAAAGACAGGGGGCCGCAGATACGCAGTATTTT.

The CDR3 DNA is TGCAGTCGACAGGCCGTCACAGATACGCAGTATTTT. The encoded protein is CSRQAVTDTQYF. The chain couples TRBV20-1 to TRBJ2-3; perhaps TRBD1 as D (6 bases). The V gene lost 8 bases and the J gene lost 2 bases, with 11 bases spanning the gap. This CDR3 has 12 amino acids. Germline CDR1 and CDR2: DFQATT and SNEGSKA (reference sequence).

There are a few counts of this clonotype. CDR3 loop: CASSQATERDYGYTF. The CDR3 nucleotides are TGCGCCAGCAGCCAAGCGACAGAAAGAGACTATGGCTACACCTTC. The chain employs TRBV4-1 and TRBJ1-2; a weak D match, TRBD1 (5 bases). The CDR3 loop spans 15 amino acids. V dropped 1 base and J dropped 3 bases, with 12 bases sitting between them. CDR1 and CDR2 (germline): MGHRA, YSYEKL.

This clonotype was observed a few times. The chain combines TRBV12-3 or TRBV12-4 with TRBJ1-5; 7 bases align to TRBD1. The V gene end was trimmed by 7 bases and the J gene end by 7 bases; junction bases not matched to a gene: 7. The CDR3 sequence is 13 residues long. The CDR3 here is CASTRQGGQPQHF. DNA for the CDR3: TGTGCCAGCACCAGACAGGGCGGCCAGCCCCAGCATTTT.

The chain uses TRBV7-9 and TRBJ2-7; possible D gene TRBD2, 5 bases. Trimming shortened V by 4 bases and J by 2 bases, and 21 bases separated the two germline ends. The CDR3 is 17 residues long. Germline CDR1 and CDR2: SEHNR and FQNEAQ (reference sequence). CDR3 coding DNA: TGTGCCAGCAGCTCCCCTCGGCGGAGGTCAGGTCCCTACGAGCAGTACTTC. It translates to CASSSPRRRSGPYEQYF.

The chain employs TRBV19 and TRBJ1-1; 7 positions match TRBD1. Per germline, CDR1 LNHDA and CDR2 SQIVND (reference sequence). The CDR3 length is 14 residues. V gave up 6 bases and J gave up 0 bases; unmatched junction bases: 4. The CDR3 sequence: CASRGDRVNTEAFF. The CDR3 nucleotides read TGTGCCAGTAGGGGGGACAGAGTGAACACTGAAGCTTTCTTT.

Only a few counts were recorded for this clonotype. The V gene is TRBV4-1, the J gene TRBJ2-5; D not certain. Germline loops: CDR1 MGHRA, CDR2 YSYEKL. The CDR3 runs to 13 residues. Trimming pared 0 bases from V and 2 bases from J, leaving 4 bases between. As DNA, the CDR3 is TGCGCCAGCAGCCAAGATGCGCAAGAGACCCAGTACTTC. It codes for CASSQDAQETQYF.

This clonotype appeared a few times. In DNA form, the CDR3 reads TGCAGTGCTAGGGCAGGGGGGGCCGGGGAGCTGTTTTTT. Translated: CSARAGGAGELFF. The chain couples TRBV20-1 to TRBJ2-2; possibly TRBD1 or TRBD2 for D (7 bases each). Between the trimmed V and J ends, which lost 3 bases and 6 bases, there was a span of 11 bases. Per germline, CDR1 DFQATT and CDR2 SNEGSKA (reference sequence). CDR3 length: 13 amino acids.

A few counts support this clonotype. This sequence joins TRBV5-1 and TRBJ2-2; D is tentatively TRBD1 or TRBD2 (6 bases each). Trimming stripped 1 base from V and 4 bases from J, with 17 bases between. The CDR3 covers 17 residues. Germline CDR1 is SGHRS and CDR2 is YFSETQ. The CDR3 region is CASSLFSGGGVTGELFF. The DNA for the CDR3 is TGCGCCAGCAGCTTGTTTTCCGGGGGCGGTGTCACCGGGGAGCTGTTTTTT.

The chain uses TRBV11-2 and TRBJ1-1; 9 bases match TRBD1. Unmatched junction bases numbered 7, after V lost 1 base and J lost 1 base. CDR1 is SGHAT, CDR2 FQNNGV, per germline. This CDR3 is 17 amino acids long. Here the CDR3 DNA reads TGTGCCAGCAGCTTAGTCCCACAGGGGGCTACGAACACTGAAGCTTTCTTT. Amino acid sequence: CASSLVPQGATNTEAFF.

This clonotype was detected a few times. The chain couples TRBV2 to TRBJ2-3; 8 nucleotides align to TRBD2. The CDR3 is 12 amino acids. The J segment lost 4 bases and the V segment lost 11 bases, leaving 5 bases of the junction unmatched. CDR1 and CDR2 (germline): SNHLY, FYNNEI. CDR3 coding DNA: TGTGCCGACACGGGGGGGCCAGATACGCAGTATTTT. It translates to CADTGGPDTQYF.

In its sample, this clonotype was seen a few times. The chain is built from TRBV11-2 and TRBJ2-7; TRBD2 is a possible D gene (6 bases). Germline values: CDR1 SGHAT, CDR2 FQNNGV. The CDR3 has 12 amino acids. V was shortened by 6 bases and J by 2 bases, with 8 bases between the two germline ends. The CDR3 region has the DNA TGTGCCAGCAGTGGGGGGACCTACGAGCAGTACGTC. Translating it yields CASSGGTYEQYV.

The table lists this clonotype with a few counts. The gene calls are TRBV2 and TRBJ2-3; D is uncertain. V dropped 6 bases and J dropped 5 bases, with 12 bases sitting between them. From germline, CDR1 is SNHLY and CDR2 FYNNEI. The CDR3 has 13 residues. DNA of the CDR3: TGTGCCAGCAGGGGAAACTCCAGAGATACGCAGTATTTT. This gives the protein CASRGNSRDTQYF.

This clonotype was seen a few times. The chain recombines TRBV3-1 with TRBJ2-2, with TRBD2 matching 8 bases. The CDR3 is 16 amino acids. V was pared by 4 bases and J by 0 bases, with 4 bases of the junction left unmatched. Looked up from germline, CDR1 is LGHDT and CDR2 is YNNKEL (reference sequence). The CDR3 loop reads CASSPQTSANTGELFF. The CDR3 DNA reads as TGTGCCAGCAGCCCCCAGACTAGCGCGAACACCGGGGAGCTGTTTTTT.